This record looks at one T cell receptor (beta chain) sequence and its context. The sample belongs to a study of blood T cell repertoires in COVID-19. Study details: The samples span acute and convalescent COVID-19 from the United States, Italy and Spain.

Per the germline V gene, CDR1 is SNHLY and CDR2 is FYNNEI. The CDR3 totals 15 residues. V shed 5 bases and J 4 bases; nucleotides not matched to a gene: 7. Clones were sequenced by immunoSEQ multiplex PCR, and TCRdb holds only the in-frame ones, with some missing. Here the sample spans 200,000 to 250,000 clones, over 70% being singletons. The sequenced material came from peripheral blood. The chain is built from TRBV2 and TRBJ1-3; 8 nucleotides agree with TRBD1. The clonotype comes from a man aged 50-60 years with active or convalescent COVID-19. CDR3 coding DNA: TGTGCCAGCAGTTATCTGACAGGGGCAGGAAACACCATATATTTT. It codes for CASSYLTGAGNTIYF.